Shown below are 12 T cell receptor beta chains from a single sample sequenced in a study of a mutant IDH1 vaccine in newly diagnosed glioma. Time point here: week 47, end of study. In every dose of vaccine, 300 ug of mutant IDH1 20-mer peptide was given alongside topical imiquimod. Their antigens remain unidentified. Clones were read by immunoSEQ multiplex PCR, and TCRdb kept only the in-frame ones, dropping some. The top ten hold roughly 5.6% of the sample, which has some 87,000 clones, roughly four fifths seen once. The sample in question was PBMCs, obtained from a glioma patient whose treatment included an IDH1 peptide vaccine. The receptor set was obtained from a man in his forties with glioma.

The chain joins TRBV7-9 to TRBJ1-1; no reliable D call. The CDR3 length is 15 residues. Germline V gene data show CDR1 as SEHNR and CDR2 as FQNEAQ (reference sequence). Deletions cut 1 base from V and 3 bases from J, with 12 bases between. The DNA of the CDR3 is TGTGCCAGCAGCTTAGTAGTTGGTGGATACACTGAAGCTTTCTTT. The encoded protein is CASSLVVGGYTEAFF.

The chain has TRBV7-9 and TRBJ1-2; no clear D. V lost 4 bases, J lost 3 bases, and 21 bases lay in between. The CDR3 covers 17 residues. Germline V lookup: CDR1 SEHNR, CDR2 FQNEAQ (reference sequence). This CDR3 is CASSSAPLGYFYYGYTF. CDR3 bases: TGTGCCAGCAGCTCCGCCCCCCTGGGGTATTTTTACTATGGCTACACCTTC.

The V gene is TRBV4-3, the J gene TRBJ2-6; D gene ambiguous. Trimming took 1 base from V and 0 from J, leaving 10 bases between them. CDR1 and CDR2 from the germline V gene are LGHNA and YSLEER. This CDR3 region has 17 residues. The CDR3 DNA reads TGCGCCAGCAGCCAAGCGGTCTTTAGCTCTGGGGCCAACGTCCTGACTTTC. Amino acids: CASSQAVFSSGANVLTF.

This clone was picked up a small number of times. This rearrangement joins TRBV10-3 to TRBJ1-1, with D unresolved. Trimming left V 4 bases short and J 3 bases short, with 12 bases between. Germline assignment: CDR1 ENHRY and CDR2 SYGVKD. The CDR3 contains 14 residues. CDR3 amino acids: CAISVKQWDTEAFF. The CDR3 bases are TGTGCCATCAGTGTGAAACAGTGGGACACTGAAGCTTTCTTT.

The chain carries TRBV5-1 and TRBJ1-4; 8 nucleotides match TRBD1. The V and J ends lost 5 bases and 5 bases, in that order; junction bases with no gene match: 5. Germline-derived CDR1 and CDR2 are SGHRS and YFSETQ. This CDR3 has 14 amino acids. CDR3 amino acids: CASRNRTGNEKLFF. The CDR3 nucleotides are TGCGCCAGCAGGAATAGGACAGGGAATGAAAAACTGTTTTTT.

In nucleotides, the CDR3 is TGTGCCAGCAGCACCCAGGGGTTTTGGTACGAGCAGTACTTC. This codes for CASSTQGFWYEQYF. This sequence joins TRBV7-9 and TRBJ2-7; D may be TRBD1 (6 bases). CDR3 length: 14 residues. V was trimmed by 5 bases and J by 4 bases, leaving 15 bases between them. Germline V CDR1 and CDR2: SEHNR, FQNEAQ (reference sequence). Full variable domain (outside the CDR3, taken from reference TRBV7-9 and TRBJ2-7): DTGVSQNPRHKITKRGQNVTFRCDPISEHNRLYWYRQTLGQGPEFLTYFQNEAQLEKSRLLSDRFSAERPKGSFSTLEIQRTEQGDSAMYLCASSTQGFWYEQYFGPGTRLTVT.

The rearrangement joins TRBV2 to TRBJ1-2, with D hard to call. This CDR3 spans 13 amino acids. Germline V gives CDR1 SNHLY, CDR2 FYNNEI. Deletions cut 4 bases from V and 0 bases from J, with 6 bases between. The CDR3 region is CASSGGANYGYTF. The CDR3 DNA is TGTGCCAGCAGTGGCGGCGCTAACTATGGCTACACCTTC.

The chain carries TRBV5-6 and TRBJ2-5, with a weak D call TRBD2 (5 bases). CDR3 length equals 16 residues. Germline CDR1 reads SGHDT; CDR2 reads YYEEEE. V gave up 3 bases and J gave up 5 bases, with 20 bases separating them. CDR3 amino acids: CASSSGRAGTGETQYF. The CDR3 nucleotides are TGTGCCAGCAGCTCGGGAAGGGCGGGCACCGGGGAGACCCAGTACTTC.

The gene calls are TRBV7-2 and TRBJ2-3; D not resolved. The germline V gene encodes CDR1 SGHTA and CDR2 FQGNSA. The CDR3 runs to 15 residues. The V gene lost 5 bases and the J gene lost 2 bases, with 14 bases spanning the gap. The DNA of the CDR3 is TGTGCCAGCAGCCGAATGTCGAGAGACACAGATACGCAGTATTTT. Translating gives CASSRMSRDTDTQYF.

This chain uses TRBV5-1 with TRBJ2-5, with 10 bases aligning to TRBD2. The CDR3 totals 15 residues. With V trimmed by 0 bases and J by 4 bases, 3 bases remained unmatched. Germline CDR1 is SGHRS and CDR2 is YFSETQ. The DNA of the CDR3 is TGCGCCAGCAGCTTGGCTCGACTAGCGGGAGAGACCCAGTACTTC. Its protein product is CASSLARLAGETQYF. The variable domain in full, with the rest retrieved from reference TRBV5-1 and TRBJ2-5, is KAGVTQTPRYLIKTRGQQVTLSCSPISGHRSVSWYQQTPGQGLQFLFEYFSETQRNKGNFPGRFSGRQFSNSRSEMNVSTLELGDSALYLCASSLARLAGETQYFGPGTRLLVL.

V is TRBV10-3 and J is TRBJ2-1; perhaps D is TRBD1 or TRBD2 (5 bases each). Per the germline V gene, CDR1 is ENHRY and CDR2 is SYGVKD. The CDR3 is 14 residues long. Trimming removed 8 bases from V and 8 bases from J, with 19 bases in between. CDR3 DNA sequence: TGTGCCATCTCTCGGGACCCTCCGTCTGATGAGCAGTTCTTC. The encoded protein is CAISRDPPSDEQFF.

This sequence joins TRBV7-2 and TRBJ2-1, with 7 bases that match TRBD2. The CDR3 contains 16 residues. Per germline, CDR1 SGHTA and CDR2 FQGNSA. Trimming took 4 bases from V and 8 from J; bases not matched to a gene: 14. The CDR3 DNA is TGTGCCAGCAGCTCGGGTCCCTGGGGAGGGAGAGATGAGCAGTTCTTC. Protein: CASSSGPWGGRDEQFF.